This TCR beta chain was found in a study of T cell changes during pregnancy in multiple sclerosis. Profiling relied on immunoSEQ multiplex PCR, and the TCRdb table lists in-frame clones only, not all of them. The data contain about 67,000 clones, 92% of them singletons. V lost 5 bases to trimming and J lost 5 bases, with 12 bases between them. The germline gives CDR1 MNHEY, CDR2 SVGAGI. The CDR3 contains 13 residues. Source: peripheral blood, taken after pregnancy. The receptor's source is a female donor with multiple sclerosis, enrolled in a pregnancy study. V and J are TRBV6-5 and TRBJ2-5; D gene uncertain. Written as DNA, the CDR3 is TGTGCCAGCAGTAGACTCGGTGGGGAGACCCAGTACTTC. Encoded protein: CASSRLGGETQYF.